These T cell receptor beta chains were read from a single sample in a study of CD8 T cells in ankylosing spondylitis. TCRdb used MiXCR to reprocess the 5' RACE reads, holding one entry per CDR3 protein. The data hold roughly 220,000 distinct CDR3 sequences, with approximately 20% observed a single time. The specimen sequenced was blood, either unsorted or a sorted T cell fraction (not recorded which). The receptor source for this set is a male donor with ankylosing spondylitis. Both conserved end residues are part of each CDR3. D genes are given only for firm matches. Size is stated for part of the rows, as once, few or many counts, or as a class when the clone is expanded.

len: 17; j_gene: TRBJ1-4; v_gene: TRBV5-1; abundance: few; d_gene: NA; CDR3aa: CASSLAITGLSNEKLFF; CDR3nt: TGCGCCAGCAGCTTGGCCATAACAGGGCTCTCCAATGAAAAACTGTTTTTT
len: 16; j_gene: TRBJ1-5; v_gene: TRBV28; abundance: few; d_gene: NA; CDR3aa: CASSFVGPQANQPQHF; CDR3nt: TGTGCCAGCAGTTTCGTGGGACCCCAAGCGAATCAGCCCCAGCATTTT
len: 16; j_gene: TRBJ2-1; v_gene: TRBV5-6; abundance: few; d_gene: TRBD2; CDR3aa: CASSSETSGYYNEQFF; CDR3nt: TGTGCCAGCAGCTCGGAGACTAGCGGCTACTACAATGAGCAGTTCTTC
len: 13; j_gene: TRBJ2-1; v_gene: TRBV27; abundance: NA; d_gene: NA; CDR3aa: CAPEGASYNEQFF; CDR3nt: TGTGCCCCGGAGGGGGCCTCCTACAATGAGCAGTTCTTC
len: 15; j_gene: TRBJ2-1; v_gene: TRBV5-1; abundance: NA; d_gene: TRBD2; CDR3aa: CASSLVPREYNEQFF; CDR3nt: TGCGCCAGCAGCTTGGTTCCGCGGGAGTACAATGAGCAGTTCTTC
len: 14; j_gene: TRBJ1-5; v_gene: TRBV15; abundance: few; d_gene: NA; CDR3aa: CATSRFGSNQPQHF; CDR3nt: TGTGCCACCAGCAGATTCGGGTCGAATCAGCCCCAGCATTTT
len: 9; j_gene: TRBJ2-3; v_gene: TRBV20-1; abundance: NA; d_gene: NA; CDR3aa: CRGQDTQYF; CDR3nt: TGCAGGGGTCAGGATACGCAGTATTTT
len: 16; j_gene: TRBJ2-7; v_gene: TRBV7-9; abundance: few; d_gene: NA; CDR3aa: CASSLNFVSVGYEQYF; CDR3nt: TGTGCCAGCAGCTTAAATTTTGTTAGCGTAGGATACGAGCAGTACTTC
len: 12; j_gene: TRBJ1-1; v_gene: TRBV29-1; abundance: NA; d_gene: NA; CDR3aa: CSVRTADTEAFF; CDR3nt: TGCAGCGTTAGAACGGCCGACACTGAAGCTTTCTTT
len: 11; j_gene: TRBJ1-2; v_gene: TRBV29-1; abundance: NA; d_gene: NA; CDR3aa: CSVADIYGYTF; CDR3nt: TGCAGCGTTGCGGACATCTATGGCTACACCTTC
len: 16; j_gene: TRBJ1-1; v_gene: TRBV25-1; abundance: NA; d_gene: TRBD1; CDR3aa: CASSELQGARSAEAFF; CDR3nt: TGTGCCAGCAGTGAATTACAGGGGGCTAGGTCGGCTGAAGCTTTCTTT
len: 15; j_gene: TRBJ2-1; v_gene: TRBV24-1; abundance: NA; d_gene: TRBD2; CDR3aa: CATSDPSGSGNEQFF; CDR3nt: TGTGCCACCAGTGACCCCAGCGGGAGCGGCAATGAGCAGTTCTTC
len: 17; j_gene: TRBJ2-2; v_gene: TRBV7-9; abundance: few; d_gene: TRBD2; CDR3aa: CASSARLAGENTGELFF; CDR3nt: TGTGCCAGCAGCGCCAGACTAGCGGGAGAAAACACCGGGGAGCTGTTTTTT
len: 14; j_gene: TRBJ1-1; v_gene: TRBV7-9; abundance: many; d_gene: NA; CDR3aa: CASSLISANTEAFF; CDR3nt: TGTGCCAGCAGCTTAATTTCGGCGAACACTGAAGCTTTCTTT
len: 16; j_gene: TRBJ2-2; v_gene: TRBV7-7; abundance: NA; d_gene: TRBD2; CDR3aa: CASSSGTSGGTGELFF; CDR3nt: TGTGCCAGCAGCTCCGGGACTAGCGGGGGCACCGGGGAGCTGTTTTTT
len: 16; j_gene: TRBJ2-5; v_gene: TRBV12-3/TRBV12-4; abundance: NA; d_gene: TRBD2; CDR3aa: CASRASGGAVLETQYF; CDR3nt: TGTGCCAGCAGGGCCAGCGGGGGGGCCGTATTAGAGACCCAGTACTTC
len: 18; j_gene: TRBJ2-7; v_gene: TRBV12-3/TRBV12-4; abundance: NA; d_gene: TRBD1; CDR3aa: CACRPTPGQGPWKGEQYF; CDR3nt: TGTGCCTGCAGACCCACTCCGGGACAGGGTCCCTGGAAAGGGGAGCAGTACTTC
len: 14; j_gene: TRBJ2-7; v_gene: TRBV5-6; abundance: NA; d_gene: NA; CDR3aa: CASSFRDLAYEQYF; CDR3nt: TGTGCCAGCAGCTTTCGGGACTTAGCCTACGAGCAGTACTTC
len: 15; j_gene: TRBJ2-3; v_gene: TRBV12-3/TRBV12-4; abundance: few; d_gene: TRBD2; CDR3aa: CASNSGGGALDTQYF; CDR3nt: TGTGCCAGCAACTCGGGAGGGGGGGCGTTAGATACGCAGTATTTT
len: 14; j_gene: TRBJ1-2; v_gene: TRBV24-1; abundance: few; d_gene: NA; CDR3aa: CATSDRGQYYGYTF; CDR3nt: TGTGCCACCAGTGATCGCGGACAGTACTATGGCTACACCTTC
len: 17; j_gene: TRBJ1-4; v_gene: TRBV20-1; abundance: NA; d_gene: TRBD1; CDR3aa: CSARLLQGGATNEKLFF; CDR3nt: TGCAGTGCTAGACTATTGCAGGGGGGAGCGACTAATGAAAAACTGTTTTTT
len: 14; j_gene: TRBJ1-1; v_gene: TRBV7-2; abundance: few; d_gene: NA; CDR3aa: CASSFLDLNTEAFF; CDR3nt: TGTGCCAGCAGCTTCCTGGATCTAAACACTGAAGCTTTCTTT
len: 16; j_gene: TRBJ2-1; v_gene: TRBV12-3/TRBV12-4; abundance: few; d_gene: NA; CDR3aa: CASSQPGSPYYNEQFF; CDR3nt: TGTGCCAGCAGCCAACCAGGGTCCCCCTACTACAATGAGCAGTTCTTC
len: 16; j_gene: TRBJ2-3; v_gene: TRBV5-6; abundance: NA; d_gene: TRBD2; CDR3aa: CASSWGLAGAVDTQYF; CDR3nt: TGTGCCAGCAGCTGGGGACTAGCGGGAGCAGTAGATACGCAGTATTTT
len: 16; j_gene: TRBJ1-1; v_gene: TRBV7-6; abundance: few; d_gene: NA; CDR3aa: CASSFASYGGDTEAFF; CDR3nt: TGTGCCAGCAGCTTTGCTTCCTACGGGGGAGACACTGAAGCTTTCTTT
len: 16; j_gene: TRBJ1-3; v_gene: TRBV7-9; abundance: NA; d_gene: NA; CDR3aa: CASSPPGGGSGNTIYF; CDR3nt: TGTGCCAGCAGCCCACCCGGTGGGGGGTCTGGAAACACCATATATTTT
len: 13; j_gene: TRBJ1-5; v_gene: TRBV21-1; abundance: few; d_gene: NA; CDR3aa: CASSTNRDQPQHF; CDR3nt: TGTGCCAGCAGCACCAACAGGGATCAGCCCCAGCATTTT
len: 16; j_gene: TRBJ1-4; v_gene: TRBV4-1; abundance: NA; d_gene: NA; CDR3aa: CASSQWEEATNEKLFF; CDR3nt: TGCGCCAGCAGCCAATGGGAGGAGGCAACTAATGAAAAACTGTTTTTT
len: 16; j_gene: TRBJ2-7; v_gene: TRBV25-1; abundance: many; d_gene: TRBD1; CDR3aa: CASSDPMTGLDYEQYF; CDR3nt: TGTGCCAGCAGTGACCCGATGACAGGGCTTGACTACGAGCAGTACTTC
len: 16; j_gene: TRBJ2-2; v_gene: TRBV10-1; abundance: NA; d_gene: NA; CDR3aa: CASSDSPGGYTGELFF; CDR3nt: TGCGCCAGCAGTGACTCCCCTGGGGGTTACACCGGGGAGCTGTTTTTT
len: 15; j_gene: TRBJ2-1; v_gene: TRBV7-3; abundance: NA; d_gene: TRBD2; CDR3aa: CASSALAGAYNEQFF; CDR3nt: TGTGCCAGCAGCGCATTAGCGGGAGCCTACAATGAGCAGTTCTTC
len: 14; j_gene: TRBJ2-1; v_gene: TRBV7-7; abundance: few; d_gene: NA; CDR3aa: CASSSTFLDNEQFF; CDR3nt: TGTGCCAGCAGCTCAACGTTCCTGGACAATGAGCAGTTCTTC
len: 15; j_gene: TRBJ2-7; v_gene: TRBV5-1; abundance: NA; d_gene: TRBD1; CDR3aa: CASSLRQGATYEQYF; CDR3nt: TGCGCCAGCAGCTTAAGACAGGGGGCTACCTACGAGCAGTACTTC
len: 16; j_gene: TRBJ1-2; v_gene: TRBV7-9; abundance: few; d_gene: NA; CDR3aa: CASSSAGTGPFYGYTF; CDR3nt: TGTGCCAGCAGCTCCGCCGGGACCGGGCCATTCTATGGCTACACCTTC
len: 17; j_gene: TRBJ2-7; v_gene: TRBV20-1; abundance: NA; d_gene: TRBD2; CDR3aa: CCARDLTRLAGTYEQYF; CDR3nt: TGCTGTGCTAGAGACCTAACTAGACTAGCGGGGACCTACGAGCAGTACTTC
len: 14; j_gene: TRBJ1-1; v_gene: TRBV5-1; abundance: few; d_gene: NA; CDR3aa: CASSFLGGNTEAFF; CDR3nt: TGCGCCAGCAGCTTCCTGGGGGGGAACACTGAAGCTTTCTTT
len: 15; j_gene: TRBJ1-5; v_gene: TRBV4-1; abundance: NA; d_gene: NA; CDR3aa: CASSQDGTGNQPQHF; CDR3nt: TGCGCCAGCAGCCAAGACGGGACGGGGAATCAGCCCCAGCATTTT
len: 17; j_gene: TRBJ2-7; v_gene: TRBV2; abundance: NA; d_gene: TRBD1; CDR3aa: CASSEGPGQGDSYEQYF; CDR3nt: TGTGCCAGCAGTGAAGGTCCAGGACAGGGGGACTCCTACGAGCAGTACTTC
len: 11; j_gene: TRBJ2-7; v_gene: TRBV20-1; abundance: few; d_gene: NA; CDR3aa: CSARDPGEQYF; CDR3nt: TGCAGTGCTAGAGATCCGGGCGAGCAGTACTTC
len: 16; j_gene: TRBJ2-3; v_gene: TRBV5-1; abundance: many; d_gene: NA; CDR3aa: CASSSQEGAFTDTQYF; CDR3nt: TGCGCCAGCAGTAGCCAAGAAGGTGCGTTCACAGATACGCAGTATTTT
len: 14; j_gene: TRBJ2-3; v_gene: TRBV7-3; abundance: NA; d_gene: TRBD2; CDR3aa: CASSPGTRTDTQYF; CDR3nt: TGTGCCAGCAGCCCCGGGACTAGGACAGATACGCAGTATTTT
len: 18; j_gene: TRBJ2-5; v_gene: TRBV4-3; abundance: few; d_gene: TRBD2; CDR3aa: CASSQERTSGGIQETQYF; CDR3nt: TGCGCCAGCAGCCAAGAACGGACTAGCGGGGGAATCCAAGAGACCCAGTACTTC
len: 14; j_gene: TRBJ2-7; v_gene: TRBV27; abundance: NA; d_gene: NA; CDR3aa: CASSWQGPTDEQYF; CDR3nt: TGTGCCAGCAGTTGGCAGGGACCCACGGATGAGCAGTACTTC
len: 15; j_gene: TRBJ2-1; v_gene: TRBV4-1; abundance: few; d_gene: NA; CDR3aa: CASSQDRGSNNEQFF; CDR3nt: TGCGCCAGCAGCCAAGATAGGGGCTCAAACAATGAGCAGTTCTTC
len: 17; j_gene: TRBJ1-1; v_gene: TRBV11-2; abundance: few; d_gene: TRBD1; CDR3aa: CASSLLGQGAWGTEAFF; CDR3nt: TGTGCCAGCAGCTTACTGGGACAGGGGGCGTGGGGCACTGAAGCTTTCTTT
len: 15; j_gene: TRBJ2-1; v_gene: TRBV20-1; abundance: many; d_gene: TRBD1; CDR3aa: CSARDRQGHYNEQFF; CDR3nt: TGCAGTGCTAGAGATCGACAGGGTCACTACAATGAGCAGTTCTTC
len: 17; j_gene: TRBJ2-1; v_gene: TRBV19; abundance: NA; d_gene: TRBD2; CDR3aa: CASSPRLAGVPYNEQFF; CDR3nt: TGTGCCAGTAGTCCAAGACTAGCGGGAGTCCCCTACAATGAGCAGTTCTTC
len: 14; j_gene: TRBJ2-1; v_gene: TRBV12-3/TRBV12-4; abundance: few; d_gene: TRBD2; CDR3aa: CASSFWSGGSPQFF; CDR3nt: TGTGCCAGCAGTTTCTGGTCGGGAGGGTCACCTCAGTTCTTC
len: 14; j_gene: TRBJ1-2; v_gene: TRBV7-9; abundance: NA; d_gene: NA; CDR3aa: CASSLTDRNYGYTF; CDR3nt: TGTGCCAGCAGCTTAACCGACAGGAACTATGGCTACACCTTC
len: 16; j_gene: TRBJ2-1; v_gene: TRBV4-3; abundance: few; d_gene: NA; CDR3aa: CASSQDEGGSYNEQFF; CDR3nt: TGCGCCAGCAGCCAAGATGAGGGGGGCTCCTACAATGAGCAGTTCTTC
len: 17; j_gene: TRBJ2-2; v_gene: TRBV27; abundance: NA; d_gene: TRBD2; CDR3aa: CASSKGLAGVYTGELFF; CDR3nt: TGTGCCAGCAGCAAGGGGCTAGCGGGAGTGTACACCGGGGAGCTGTTTTTT
len: 16; j_gene: TRBJ2-1; v_gene: TRBV7-6; abundance: once; d_gene: NA; CDR3aa: CASSPASGYSYNEQFF; CDR3nt: TGTGCCAGCAGCCCTGCCAGCGGTTACTCCTACAATGAGCAGTTCTTC
len: 14; j_gene: TRBJ1-5; v_gene: TRBV20-1; abundance: NA; d_gene: NA; CDR3aa: CSARDLLDNQPQHF; CDR3nt: TGCAGTGCTAGAGATCTGTTGGACAATCAGCCCCAGCATTTT
len: 13; j_gene: TRBJ2-5; v_gene: TRBV28; abundance: few; d_gene: NA; CDR3aa: CASSFQDQETQYF; CDR3nt: TGTGCCAGCAGTTTCCAGGACCAAGAGACCCAGTACTTC
len: 16; j_gene: TRBJ2-1; v_gene: TRBV4-3; abundance: few; d_gene: TRBD2; CDR3aa: CASSPTREGAYNEQFF; CDR3nt: TGCGCCAGCAGCCCCACACGGGAGGGGGCCTACAATGAGCAGTTCTTC
len: 14; j_gene: TRBJ2-7; v_gene: TRBV27; abundance: NA; d_gene: NA; CDR3aa: CASSLSGQGNEQYF; CDR3nt: TGTGCCAGCAGTTTATCGGGGCAGGGAAACGAGCAGTACTTC
len: 14; j_gene: TRBJ2-1; v_gene: TRBV6-5; abundance: NA; d_gene: NA; CDR3aa: CASSSRTELNEQFF; CDR3nt: TGTGCCAGCAGTTCCCGGACAGAGCTCAATGAGCAGTTCTTC
len: 16; j_gene: TRBJ2-5; v_gene: TRBV5-1; abundance: NA; d_gene: TRBD2; CDR3aa: CASSAAGTSFSETQYF; CDR3nt: TGCGCCAGCAGCGCCGCCGGGACTAGCTTTTCGGAGACCCAGTACTTC